This TCR beta chain was recorded in a study of response to subunit inactivated influenza vaccine. This clonotype was detected only a few times. Its matching antigen is unknown. This CDR3 spans 14 amino acids. Germline CDR1 is DFQATT and CDR2 is SNEGSKA (reference sequence). V shed 6 bases and J shed 7 bases, with 19 bases lying between them. Study-wide results and caveats: There was a suggestion from the authors that each seasonal influenza vaccination recruits few new T cells.

TCRdb re-called the RT-PCR reads through MiXCR, storing one row per CDR3 protein. The profile shows hundreds of thousands of distinct CDR3 sequences, about 15% of them singletons. The specimen was PBMCs from blood, collected 14 to 15 days before vaccination. This rearrangement joins TRBV20-1 to TRBJ1-5; D is perhaps TRBD1 (6 bases). The TCR originated in a man aged 50-59 years who received an inactivated influenza vaccine. This CDR3 reads CSARPRGAGQPQHF. The CDR3 DNA is TGCAGTGCCCGGCCCCGGGGGGCAGGGCAGCCCCAGCATTTT.